Below, 32 T cell receptor beta chains from the same sample are listed, as sequenced in a study of blood T cells in healthy people across ages. Next came a second PCR, run for about 7 to 11 cycles, which used a sample-barcoded 5' primer along with a J-beta primer mix. One entry per CDR3 protein, called by TCRdb with MiXCR from the 5' RACE reads. The table lists about 1.1 million distinct CDR3 sequences, about two fifths of them singletons. Sequenced material: blood. The origin of the receptors is a man younger than 35 in good health.

The gene calls are TRBV12-3 or TRBV12-4 and TRBJ2-1; TRBD2 matches at 14 bases. The CDR3 consists of 16 residues. J gave up 9 bases and V 4 bases, and 8 bases lay outside the gene matches. CDR3 sequence (DNA): TGTGCCAGCAGTTGGGGGACTAGCGGGGGTCATCTTGAGCAGTTCTTC. This encodes CASSWGTSGGHLEQFF.

Remarks on this clonotype: One end of the junction varies from germline; a read error may be responsible. This sequence joins TRBV20-1 and TRBJ2-1; D perhaps matches TRBD2 (5 bases). The CDR3 has 16 amino acids. The V gene's germline CDR1 is DFQATT and CDR2 SNEGSKA (reference sequence). The CDR3 DNA is TGCGGTGCTAGGGCCCCGGTGGCGGGTTCCTACAATGAGCAGTTCTTC. It translates to CGARAPVAGSYNEQFF.

This chain uses TRBV18 with TRBJ2-5, with unresolved D. The germline gives CDR1 KGHSH, CDR2 LQKENI. The CDR3 contains 14 residues. With 3 bases removed from V and 5 bases from J, the gap between germline ends came to 13 bases. The CDR3 DNA sequence: TGTGCCAGCTCACCCTGGATGAGTGGGGAGACCCAGTACTTC. Translation gives CASSPWMSGETQYF.

The chain joins TRBV6-5 to TRBJ2-1; possibly TRBD1 or TRBD2 for D (6 bases each). V gave up 6 bases and J gave up 2 bases, with 17 bases separating them. Germline lookup yields CDR1 MNHEY and CDR2 SVGAGI. The CDR3 is 16 residues long. CDR3 protein: CASSRPSGATYNEQFF. CDR3 nucleotides: TGTGCCAGCAGCCGCCCGTCGGGGGCTACCTACAATGAGCAGTTCTTC.

The CDR3: CASSSASGGANEQFF. CDR3 bases: TGTGCCAGCAGCTCAGCTAGCGGGGGGGCAAATGAGCAGTTCTTC. The V gene is TRBV7-2, the J gene TRBJ2-1; TRBD2 agrees at 12 bases. Germline V gene data show CDR1 as SGHTA and CDR2 as FQGNSA. This CDR3 is built from 15 residues. Unmatched junction bases numbered 5, after V lost 4 bases and J lost 7 bases.

This clonotype appeared once. The chain is built from TRBV13 and TRBJ2-2; D gene ambiguous. CDR1 and CDR2 from the germline V gene are PRHDT and FYEKMQ (reference sequence). V was cut by 3 bases and J by 6 bases, with 17 bases left in between. The length of the CDR3 is 16 residues. The CDR3 coding sequence is TGTGCCAGCAGCTTCACCCGTCACTCGTCTCCCGGGGAGCTGTTTTTT. Amino acids: CASSFTRHSSPGELFF.

This clonotype was seen many times. This sequence joins TRBV20-1 and TRBJ2-1; D is unresolved. There are 15 residues in the CDR3. The germline V gene has CDR1 DFQATT and CDR2 SNEGSKA (reference sequence). V lost 6 bases and J 0 bases, leaving 15 bases between the germline ends. The CDR3 here is CSAQTPASSYNEQFF. The DNA for the CDR3 is TGCAGTGCACAGACCCCCGCGAGCTCCTACAATGAGCAGTTCTTC.

The V gene is TRBV20-1, the J gene TRBJ2-7; unclear D gene. V lost 3 bases and J 0 bases, leaving 12 bases between the germline ends. Germline V lookup: CDR1 DFQATT, CDR2 SNEGSKA (reference sequence). The CDR3 is made up of 14 amino acids. CDR3 DNA sequence: TGCAGTGCTAGTTGTCCCAAGAGCTCCTACGAGCAGTACTTC. Amino acids: CSASCPKSSYEQYF.

The rearrangement uses TRBV20-1 and TRBJ2-5, with D possibly matching TRBD1 (6 bases). This CDR3 is built from 14 residues. CDR1 is DFQATT and CDR2 is SNEGSKA in the germline V gene (reference sequence). V lost 6 bases, J lost 6 bases, and 20 bases lay in between. CDR3 in amino acids: CSASSQGPGKTQYF. The CDR3 bases are TGCAGTGCCTCTTCTCAGGGGCCGGGGAAGACCCAGTACTTC.

There are many counts of this clonotype. V usage is TRBV3-1 and J usage is TRBJ1-1, with D possibly TRBD1 on 5 matching bases. Per the germline V gene, CDR1 is LGHDT and CDR2 is YNNKEL (reference sequence). The CDR3 sequence is 16 residues long. V was trimmed by 4 bases and J by 3 bases, leaving 18 bases between them. As DNA, the CDR3 is TGTGCCAGCAGCCCCCGGGACCGGGGCGGTTACACTGAAGCTTTCTTT. Translation: CASSPRDRGGYTEAFF.

This clonotype was seen at least ten times. This chain links TRBV29-1 with TRBJ2-3; TRBD2 might be the D (5 bases). CDR3 size: 12 residues. V lost 0 bases to trimming and J lost 5 bases, with 6 bases between them. Germline-derived CDR1 and CDR2 are SQVTM and ANQGSEA. CDR3 in amino acids: CSVEDRGDTQYF. CDR3 DNA: TGCAGCGTTGAAGATCGGGGAGATACGCAGTATTTT.

This chain joins TRBV7-3 and TRBJ2-2; D is undetermined. Per germline, CDR1 SGHTA and CDR2 FQGTGA. The V end lost 0 bases, the J end lost 4 bases, and 6 bases lay between the germline ends. The CDR3 length is 14 residues. As DNA, the CDR3 is TGTGCCAGCAGCTTAACGATTGTCACCGGGGAGCTGTTTTTT. It encodes CASSLTIVTGELFF.

This chain's CDR3 is CASSEWRYTAGELFF. The CDR3 region has the DNA TGTGCCAGCAGTGAATGGAGGTACACCGCCGGGGAGCTGTTTTTT. V and J are TRBV6-1 and TRBJ2-2; perhaps TRBD2 as D (5 bases). Germline CDR1 MNHNS, CDR2 SASEGT. V was pared by 2 bases and J by 6 bases, with 13 bases between. CDR3 size: 15 residues.

V gene TRBV7-3 combines with J gene TRBJ2-1, with 7 bases matching TRBD2. The trim removed 4 bases at V and 4 bases at J, leaving 7 bases unmatched. Germline V gene sequence: CDR1 SGHTA, CDR2 FQGTGA. The CDR3 has 15 residues. This CDR3 reads CASSSGRAGYNEQFF. CDR3 nucleotides: TGTGCCAGCAGCTCGGGACGAGCGGGGTACAATGAGCAGTTCTTC.

This clonotype was seen more than once but under ten times. One end of the junction is discordant with germline, which a read error may explain. The J gene is TRBJ2-2, the V gene TRBV4-1; D not resolved. Looked up from germline, CDR1 is MGHRA and CDR2 is YSYEKL. The CDR3 runs 13 residues. The CDR3 spells CASSQDRAGELFF. In DNA form, the CDR3 reads TGTGCCAGCAGCCAAGATAGGGCCGGGGAGCTGTTTTTT.

This clonotype has only a few counts. V and J are TRBV27 and TRBJ2-3, with a tentative D call TRBD1 (5 bases). The germline CDR1 and CDR2 sequences are MNHEY and SMNVEV (reference sequence). The CDR3 runs 13 residues. Trimming removed 3 bases from V and 5 bases from J, with 9 bases in between. CDR3 sequence: CASSLIGEDTQYF. The CDR3 region has the DNA TGTGCCAGCAGTTTGATAGGGGAAGATACGCAGTATTTT.

The V and J genes are TRBV13 and TRBJ1-2, with 10 bases that match TRBD1. Germline CDR1 PRHDT, CDR2 FYEKMQ (reference sequence). CDR3 length: 14 amino acids. Trimming at V came to 2 bases and at J to 5 bases, leaving 2 bases not matched to a gene. The CDR3 region has the DNA TGTGCCAGCAGCTTACCGGGACAGGGGTATGGCTACACCTTC. It specifies CASSLPGQGYGYTF.

The rearrangement links TRBV4-3 to TRBJ2-1, with D possibly being TRBD1 (6 bases). This CDR3 contains 15 residues. V lost 0 bases and J lost 6, with 12 bases in between. CDR1 is LGHNA, CDR2 YSLEER, per germline. CDR3 coding DNA: TGCGCCAGCAGCCAAGATCGTATCAGGGGCAATGAGCAGTTCTTC. Encoded protein: CASSQDRIRGNEQFF.

The chain uses TRBV10-2 and TRBJ2-2; TRBD1 agrees at 9 bases. The CDR3 spans 15 residues. Per germline, CDR1 WSHSY and CDR2 SAAADI. V was clipped by 3 bases and J by 6 bases; unmatched bases: 5. The DNA for the CDR3 is TGCGCCAGCAGTGAATACAGGGGGCGCCCCGGGGAGCTGTTTTTT. Its protein is CASSEYRGRPGELFF.

The sample holds a few counts of this clonotype. The rearrangement uses TRBV27 and TRBJ1-1; D not resolved. The V and J ends lost 7 bases and 0 bases respectively, with 9 bases between them. Germline CDR1 is MNHEY and CDR2 is SMNVEV (reference sequence). This CDR3 is 13 amino acids long. CDR3 sequence: CASTLGMNTEAFF. Here the CDR3 DNA reads TGTGCCAGCACCCTGGGCATGAACACTGAAGCTTTCTTT.

The chain combines TRBV5-6 with TRBJ2-1; the match to TRBD1 covers 8 bases. V lost 3 bases, J lost 8 bases, and 7 bases stayed unmatched. Germline loops: CDR1 SGHDT, CDR2 YYEEEE. The CDR3 loop spans 14 amino acids. This CDR3 reads CASSYGQGIDEQFF. The CDR3 DNA reads as TGTGCCAGCAGCTATGGACAGGGAATCGATGAGCAGTTCTTC.

Many counts were recorded for this clonotype. V is TRBV9 and J is TRBJ1-1; no firm D call. V was pared by 5 bases and J by 1 base, with 9 bases between. The CDR3 totals 13 residues. Germline V lookup: CDR1 SGDLS, CDR2 YYNGEE. The CDR3 loop is CASSVVQNTEAFF. The CDR3 coding sequence is TGTGCCAGCAGTGTGGTCCAGAACACTGAAGCTTTCTTT. Supplemented by reference TRBV9 and TRBJ1-1, the full variable domain reads DSGVTQTPKHLITATGQRVTLRCSPRSGDLSVYWYQQSLDQGLQFLIQYYNGEERAKGNILERFSAQQFPDLHSELNLSSLELGDSALYFCASSVVQNTEAFFGQGTRLTVV.

The chain employs TRBV3-1 and TRBJ2-7; a weak D match, TRBD2 (5 bases). The end of the DNA is better explained by TRBJ2-4, so the J call may be wrong. The CDR3 runs 16 residues. Germline assignment: CDR1 LGHDT and CDR2 YNNKEL (reference sequence). This CDR3 is CASSQDLGGAKNIQYF. CDR3 coding DNA: TGTGCCAGCAGCCAAGATCTAGGCGGGGCCAAAAACATTCAGTACTTC.

The genes are TRBV7-2 and TRBJ2-3, with 7 positions matching TRBD1. Germline trimming cut 2 bases from V and 6 bases from J; bases unmatched to any gene: 11. The CDR3 is 16 residues long. CDR1 and CDR2 (germline): SGHTA, FQGNSA. CDR3: CASSLQARGSSDTQYF. DNA for the CDR3: TGTGCCAGCAGCTTACAGGCCAGGGGGTCGTCCGATACGCAGTATTTT.

This sequence joins TRBV7-3 and TRBJ2-1; weak D call: TRBD1 (7 bases). From germline, CDR1 is SGHTA and CDR2 FQGTGA. Trimming stripped 5 bases from V and 7 bases from J, with 18 bases between. CDR3 length: 15 amino acids. The CDR3 spells CASSQGGVRSNEQFF. Here the CDR3 DNA reads TGTGCCAGCAGCCAGGGGGGCGTCAGGTCAAATGAGCAGTTCTTC.

In the case of this clonotype: At one of its ends the junction is not consistent with the germline gene, which may arise from a read error. The J gene is TRBJ2-5, the V gene TRBV3-1; 7 nucleotides line up with TRBD2. The V gene's germline CDR1 is LGHDT and CDR2 YNNKEL (reference sequence). This CDR3 has 16 amino acids. CDR3 protein: CASSQERLAVKEPQYF. In DNA, the CDR3 is TGTGCCAGCAGCCAAGAACGTCTAGCGGTTAAAGAGCCCCAGTACTTC.

This clonotype occurred a few times. The chain is built from TRBV29-1 and TRBJ1-1; no definite D call. V was trimmed by 4 bases and J by 2 bases, leaving 5 bases between them. CDR1 and CDR2 from the germline V gene are SQVTM and ANQGSEA. This CDR3 is built from 11 residues. The CDR3 spells CSVGPNTEAFF. CDR3 coding DNA: TGCAGCGTTGGACCTAACACTGAAGCTTTCTTT.

This sequence joins TRBV4-2 and TRBJ1-2, with a tentative D call TRBD1 (6 bases). Germline CDR1 reads LGHNA; CDR2 reads YNFKEQ. This CDR3 has 20 residues. The V end lost 0 bases, the J end lost 1 base, and 24 bases lay between the germline ends. The CDR3 sequence: CASSQDFFGQRRRNNYGYTF. CDR3 DNA: TGTGCCAGCAGCCAAGACTTTTTTGGACAGAGGAGACGTAATAACTATGGCTACACCTTC.

This clonotype was picked up a small number of times. V gene TRBV12-3 or TRBV12-4 combines with J gene TRBJ1-2; possible D gene TRBD1, 5 bases. The CDR3 runs 15 residues. With 4 bases removed from V and 8 bases from J, the gap between germline ends came to 20 bases. As DNA, the CDR3 is TGTGCCAGCAGTTCCGGGGCCGCCGGGTGGTTAGGCTACACCTTC. Residues: CASSSGAAGWLGYTF.

The chain joins TRBV7-8 to TRBJ2-3, with TRBD2 identical over 10 bases. The CDR3 extends over 17 amino acids. Trimming took 1 base from V and 2 from J; bases not matched to a gene: 6. The germline V gene has CDR1 SGHVS and CDR2 FQNEAQ. DNA for the CDR3: TGTGCCAGCAGCTTAGGTACTAGCGGGACACCCACAGATACGCAGTATTTT. The encoded protein is CASSLGTSGTPTDTQYF.

V gene TRBV30 combines with J gene TRBJ2-7, with D perhaps given as TRBD1 or TRBD2 (6 bases each). CDR3 length: 13 residues. Germline V gene sequence: CDR1 GTSNPN, CDR2 SVGIG (reference sequence). The ends were cut back, 3 bases at V and 3 bases at J, with 12 bases in the middle. In DNA, the CDR3 is TGTGCCTGGAGAACCGGGGGCGTCTACGAGCAGTACTTC. Translated: CAWRTGGVYEQYF.

The gene calls are TRBV6-5 and TRBJ2-7; 10 positions match TRBD1. The trim removed 5 bases at V and 7 bases at J, leaving 8 bases unmatched. The CDR3 is 14 amino acids. Germline V CDR1 and CDR2: MNHEY, SVGAGI. CDR3 nucleotide sequence: TGTGCCAGCAGTCAGGACAGGGGGTACAATGAGCAGTACTTC. It is translated as CASSQDRGYNEQYF.